This T cell receptor beta chain was profiled in a study of blood T cell repertoires in COVID-19. The wider study: From the United States, Italy and Spain came samples of acute and convalescent COVID-19. In each case, the material was cDNA or gDNA derived from T cells, B-cell-depleted T cells, or PBMCs.

Methods used by the authors: Using reference gene primer amplification, nucleated cell counts were estimated. Data came from immunoSEQ multiplex PCR; TCRdb stores just in-frame clones and leaves some out. That table gives V, J and clone size, and the DNA gave D and trimming. Found here are about 270,000 clones, 87% of them singletons; the top ten hold approximately 2.2%. After removal of 1 base from V and 2 bases from J, the junction contained 2 bases not matched to a gene. CDR3 size: 18 residues. Germline V gives CDR1 SGHAT, CDR2 FQNNGV. Sample: peripheral blood. The sequence was collected from a woman in her fifties or sixties with acute or convalescent COVID-19. V gene TRBV11-2 combines with J gene TRBJ2-6, with 13 bases identical to TRBD2. Written as DNA, the CDR3 is TGTGCCAGCAGCTTAGGAGGACTAGCGGGAGCTGGGGCCAACGTCCTGACTTTC. Translation: CASSLGGLAGAGANVLTF.